The 5 T cell receptor beta chains below were found in one sample sequenced in a study of T cell changes during pregnancy in multiple sclerosis. The method was immunoSEQ multiplex PCR; TCRdb's version includes in-frame clones alone and lacks a portion of them. Of about 40,000 clones listed, 90% to 95% were seen once; the top ten hold under 10%. The sequencing here drew on CD8+ T cells from peripheral blood mononuclear cells, taken before pregnancy. The receptors come from a female donor with multiple sclerosis, enrolled in a pregnancy study.

This clone has just one count. J is TRBJ2-2 and V is TRBV28, with a weak D call TRBD2 (5 bases). Trimming cost V 5 bases and J 5 bases, with 12 bases left between them. This CDR3 is built from 14 residues. CDR1 and CDR2 (germline): MDHEN, SYDVKM. The chain's CDR3 is CASSPGLNTGELFF. CDR3 DNA sequence: TGTGCCAGCAGTCCCGGACTTAATACCGGGGAGCTGTTTTTT.

The chain carries TRBV27 and TRBJ2-1; TRBD1 aligns across 11 bases. CDR1 and CDR2 from the germline V gene are MNHEY and SMNVEV (reference sequence). The V and J ends lost 6 bases and 4 bases, in that order; junction bases with no gene match: 5. The CDR3 sequence is 15 residues long. CDR3: CASRPGTGGYNEQFF. The CDR3 DNA is TGTGCCAGCAGGCCCGGGACAGGGGGTTACAATGAGCAGTTCTTC.

This clone was seen only once. The J gene is TRBJ2-1, the V gene TRBV7-9; 9 nucleotides align to TRBD2. The CDR3 consists of 16 residues. Germline-derived CDR1 and CDR2 are SEHNR and FQNEAQ (reference sequence). V lost 5 bases, J lost 4 bases, and 9 bases stayed unmatched. CDR3 sequence: CASSGISGSSYNEQFF. The DNA of the CDR3 is TGTGCCAGCAGCGGTATTAGCGGGAGTTCGTACAATGAGCAGTTCTTC.

This clone was seen just once. V and J are TRBV9 and TRBJ1-3, with D unclear. Germline loops: CDR1 SGDLS, CDR2 YYNGEE. V was shortened by 3 bases and J by 3 bases, with 10 bases between the two germline ends. This CDR3 is 14 amino acids long. The chain's CDR3 is CASSGIGDGNTIYF. The CDR3 DNA sequence: TGTGCCAGCAGCGGAATAGGAGATGGAAACACCATATATTTT.

The chain is built from TRBV29-1 and TRBJ2-7, with 7 bases aligning to TRBD2. Per germline, CDR1 SQVTM and CDR2 ANQGSEA. Germline trimming cut 4 bases from V and 2 bases from J; bases unmatched to any gene: 8. The CDR3 runs 14 residues. CDR3 loop: CSVAGGTKTYEQYF. CDR3 sequence (DNA): TGCAGCGTTGCGGGAGGAACAAAGACCTACGAGCAGTACTTC.